Each of the 15 T cell receptor beta chains below was sequenced from the same sample in a study of OX40 agonist ivuxolimab in advanced cancers. Using immunoSEQ multiplex PCR, the repertoire was profiled, and TCRdb retains in-frame clones only, with some absent. This sample has tens of thousands of clones, with about 82% found just once. Specimen: CD4+ or CD8+ T cells sorted from blood, collected in a trial of the OX40 agonist ivuxolimab. All receptors come from an adult with an advanced solid tumor such as melanoma, head and neck, liver or kidney cancer.

This chain connects TRBV5-1 to TRBJ2-6; TRBD1 aligns across 11 bases. The V gene end was trimmed by 4 bases and the J gene end by 0 bases; junction bases not matched to a gene: 6. CDR1 and CDR2 (germline): SGHRS, YFSETQ. The CDR3 contains 18 residues. CDR3 in DNA: TGCGCCAGCAGCGTTACCGGGACAGGGGGCTCTGGGGCCAACGTCCTGACTTTC. Protein: CASSVTGTGGSGANVLTF.

This clone was observed a single time. The gene calls are TRBV5-1 and TRBJ1-2, with a tentative D call TRBD1 (6 bases). Trimming left V 10 bases short and J 3 bases short, with 13 bases between. This CDR3 contains 12 residues. Germline assignment: CDR1 SGHRS and CDR2 YFSETQ. This CDR3 is CASGRGDYGYTF. The CDR3 region has the DNA TGCGCCTCGGGAAGGGGGGACTATGGCTACACCTTC.

J is TRBJ1-3 and V is TRBV6-6, with D hard to call. Germline CDR1 reads MNHNY; CDR2 reads SVGAGI (reference sequence). The germline V and J ends were trimmed by 6 bases and 4 bases, with 13 bases remaining between them. The CDR3 totals 14 residues. For the CDR3, the DNA is TGTGCCAGCAGACCCGCGGCAGGAGGAAACACCATATATTTT. It yields the protein CASRPAAGGNTIYF.

V gene TRBV9 combines with J gene TRBJ2-1, with D uncertain. The CDR3 covers 12 residues. The ends were cut back, 3 bases at V and 5 bases at J, with 6 bases in the middle. CDR1 and CDR2 (germline): SGDLS, YYNGEE. The CDR3 protein is CASSEYNNEQFF. Here the CDR3 DNA reads TGTGCCAGCAGCGAATATAACAATGAGCAGTTCTTC.

This chain uses TRBV7-9 with TRBJ2-2; no definite D call. The V and J ends lost 3 bases and 4 bases respectively, with 9 bases between them. The CDR3 sequence is 14 residues long. CDR1 and CDR2 (germline): SEHNR, FQNEAQ (reference sequence). CDR3 sequence reads: CASSFGSITGELFF. The CDR3 nucleotides read TGTGCCAGCAGCTTTGGGTCGATCACCGGGGAGCTGTTTTTT. Looking up the rest from reference TRBV7-9 and TRBJ2-2 gives the full variable domain: DTGVSQNPRHKITKRGQNVTFRCDPISEHNRLYWYRQTLGQGPEFLTYFQNEAQLEKSRLLSDRFSAERPKGSFSTLEIQRTEQGDSAMYLCASSFGSITGELFFGEGSRLTVL.

This rearrangement joins TRBV7-9 to TRBJ2-3; 9 bases line up with TRBD2. The germline gives CDR1 SEHNR, CDR2 FQNEAQ (reference sequence). Trimming cost V 3 bases and J 4 bases; bases outside gene matches: 11. This CDR3 spans 17 amino acids. The CDR3 coding sequence is TGTGCCAGCAGCTTTCCCGGGCTAGCGGGAATTCCAGATACGCAGTATTTT. Encoded protein: CASSFPGLAGIPDTQYF.

This clone was observed once. The chain carries TRBV5-1 and TRBJ2-5; 9 nucleotides line up with TRBD1. The CDR3 is 16 amino acids. From germline, CDR1 is SGHRS and CDR2 YFSETQ. V was clipped by 0 bases and J by 5 bases; unmatched bases: 8. The CDR3: CASSLASGTGTETQYF. The CDR3 bases are TGCGCCAGCAGCTTGGCTTCGGGGACAGGGACGGAGACCCAGTACTTC. The variable domain in full, with the rest retrieved from reference TRBV5-1 and TRBJ2-5, is KAGVTQTPRYLIKTRGQQVTLSCSPISGHRSVSWYQQTPGQGLQFLFEYFSETQRNKGNFPGRFSGRQFSNSRSEMNVSTLELGDSALYLCASSLASGTGTETQYFGPGTRLLVL.

The V call is TRBV14, the J call TRBJ2-1; D ambiguous. The V end was cut by 1 base, the J end by 9 bases, with 10 bases between. The CDR3 has 13 amino acids. CDR1 and CDR2 from the germline V gene are SGHDN and FVKESK. The CDR3 protein is CASSQVRLGEQFF. CDR3 in DNA: TGTGCCAGCAGCCAAGTGAGACTGGGTGAGCAGTTCTTC.

CDR3: CASSPTGDYGYTF. The CDR3 nucleotides read TGTGCCAGCAGCCCGACAGGGGACTATGGCTACACCTTC. The chain combines TRBV7-3 with TRBJ1-2; the match to TRBD1 covers 8 bases. The CDR3 has 13 residues. The J segment lost 3 bases and the V segment lost 5 bases, leaving 2 bases of the junction unmatched. CDR1 and CDR2 from the germline V gene are SGHTA and FQGTGA.

The rearrangement joins TRBV7-9 to TRBJ2-6, with a tentative D call TRBD1 (6 bases). CDR1 SEHNR and CDR2 FQNEAQ come from the germline V gene (reference sequence). V was cut by 4 bases and J by 3 bases, with 10 bases left in between. The CDR3 consists of 15 residues. This chain's CDR3 is CASSSTGFGANVLTF. The CDR3 nucleotides are TGTGCCAGCAGCTCCACAGGGTTTGGGGCCAACGTCCTGACTTTC.

The chain couples TRBV5-1 to TRBJ2-2; D is unclear. V dropped 0 bases and J dropped 0 bases, with 9 bases sitting between them. This CDR3 comprises 16 residues. Germline CDR1 and CDR2: SGHRS and YFSETQ. CDR3 DNA sequence: TGCGCCAGCAGCTTGGCCGGCTACGCGAACACCGGGGAGCTGTTTTTT. Amino acid sequence: CASSLAGYANTGELFF.

V gene TRBV19 combines with J gene TRBJ1-1; 7 positions match TRBD1. Trimming removed 8 bases from V and 9 bases from J; junction bases left unmatched: 12. The CDR3 runs to 13 residues. Germline CDR1 and CDR2: LNHDA and SQIVND (reference sequence). This CDR3 reads CASEQGSRSKAFF. CDR3 DNA sequence: TGTGCCAGTGAACAGGGGAGTCGCTCTAAAGCTTTCTTT.

The chain links TRBV29-1 to TRBJ1-2, with 9 bases aligning to TRBD1. After removal of 7 bases from V and 5 bases from J, the junction contained 11 bases not matched to a gene. CDR1 is SQVTM, CDR2 ANQGSEA, per germline. The CDR3 is made up of 14 amino acids. The CDR3 nucleotides read TGCAGCGCCTCGGGACAGGGAGGAGGGTATGGCTACACCTTC. Its translation is CSASGQGGGYGYTF.

The chain has TRBV6-1 and TRBJ1-3, with unresolved D. Germline CDR1 reads MNHNS; CDR2 reads SASEGT. The CDR3 has 12 residues. The V end lost 6 bases, the J end lost 1 base, and 4 bases lay between the germline ends. This chain's CDR3 is CASSGSGNTIYF. CDR3 bases: TGTGCCAGCAGCGGGTCTGGAAACACCATATATTTT.

This clone appeared once. For the CDR3, the DNA is TGTGCCATCAGTGATCTGGGACAGGGGACCTATGGCTACACCTTC. It is translated as CAISDLGQGTYGYTF. The chain is built from TRBV10-3 and TRBJ1-2; 10 bases fit TRBD1. The trim removed 3 bases at V and 4 bases at J, leaving 5 bases unmatched. The CDR3 is 15 amino acids. In germline, CDR1 is ENHRY, CDR2 SYGVKD.